The T cell receptor beta chain under discussion was sequenced for a study of Graves' ophthalmopathy and Graves' hyperthyroidism. Other autoimmune diseases, uncontrolled infections, pregnancy or lactation led to the exclusion of patients. TCR beta CDR3 amplification used RNA transcripts. RT-PCR in the first round used HTBI primers; a second-round multiplex PCR followed. TCRdb recomputed calls from the multiplex PCR reads with MiXCR, one row per CDR3 protein. Of 150,000 to 200,000 distinct CDR3 sequences in the sample, around 40% were seen once. This clonotype was seen repeatedly, ten times or more. Trimming left V 1 base short and J 14 bases short, with 14 bases between. The CDR3 covers 12 residues. Germline CDR1 and CDR2: SEHNR and FQNEAQ (reference sequence).

V gene TRBV7-9 combines with J gene TRBJ2-5; D is undetermined. This clonotype was sampled from a man aged 30 to 45 with Graves' ophthalmopathy. The sample was peripheral blood. DNA for the CDR3: TGTGCCAGCAGCTTAGACCCGCAGACGACATACTTC. Its translation is CASSLDPQTTYF.